This TCR beta chain comes out of a study of blood T cell repertoires in COVID-19. As for the study in general: COVID-19 samples, acute and convalescent, were from the United States, Italy and Spain. PBMCs, B-cell-depleted T cells, or T cells were the source of the cDNA or gDNA that made up the material.

CDR1 ENHRY and CDR2 SYGVKD come from the germline V gene. The V gene end was trimmed by 7 bases and the J gene end by 8 bases; junction bases not matched to a gene: 14. The CDR3 runs to 15 residues. In the original workflow: Scientists estimated how many nucleated cells there were by amplifying reference gene primers. Libraries were prepared by immunoSEQ multiplex PCR; TCRdb keeps only in-frame clonotypes and omits some of them. V, J and clone size are taken as reported in that table, and D and trimming were inferred from the DNA itself. Of about 110,000 clones in the sample, about 80% are singletons; the top ten hold around 4.4%.

V and J are TRBV10-3 and TRBJ1-2; TRBD1 matches at 9 bases. The TCR comes from a man between 65 and 85 years old with acute or convalescent COVID-19. What was sequenced was peripheral blood. CDR3 sequence reads: CAIKAEVQGAEGYTF. The CDR3 region has the DNA TGTGCCATCAAGGCAGAGGTACAGGGGGCCGAAGGCTACACCTTC.